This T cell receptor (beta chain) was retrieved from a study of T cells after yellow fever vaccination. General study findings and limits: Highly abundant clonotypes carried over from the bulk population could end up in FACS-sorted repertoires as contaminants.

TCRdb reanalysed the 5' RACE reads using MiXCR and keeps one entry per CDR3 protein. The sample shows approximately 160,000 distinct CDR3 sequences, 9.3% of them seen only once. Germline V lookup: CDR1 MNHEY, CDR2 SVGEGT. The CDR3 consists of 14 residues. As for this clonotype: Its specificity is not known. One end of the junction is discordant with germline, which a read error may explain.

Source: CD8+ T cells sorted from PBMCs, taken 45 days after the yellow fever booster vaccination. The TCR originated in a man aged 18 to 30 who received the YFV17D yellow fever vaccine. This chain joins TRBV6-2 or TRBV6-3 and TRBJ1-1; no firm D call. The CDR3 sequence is CASSPRTGVTEVFF. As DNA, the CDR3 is TGTGCCAGCAGTCCAAGGACGGGTGTCACTGAAGTTTTCTTT.